The present T cell receptor beta chain was sequenced within a study of Ad26.COV2.S vaccination and SARS-CoV-2 variants. Stated treatment: 15 to 20 received Ad26.COV2.S at low or high dose, single or two shots; roughly five received placebo; per-sample allocation not given. Following the first vaccine or placebo injection, samples were taken on day 63. Measured with immunoSEQ multiplex PCR; TCRdb has only the in-frame clones, and not every one. The sample has about 440,000 clones, around 85% seen once. CDR1 SGHTA and CDR2 FQGNSA come from the germline V gene. The CDR3 is 15 residues long. The V segment lost 5 bases and the J segment 6 bases; nucleotides outside the gene matches: 7.

Specimen: peripheral blood, collected in a trial of Ad26.COV2.S vaccine versus placebo. This chain joins TRBV7-2 and TRBJ2-2; 9 positions agree with TRBD2. The TCR comes from a person between 18 and 65 years old who received the Ad26.COV2.S COVID-19 vaccine or a placebo. CDR3: CASSPAGGGSGELFF. The CDR3 DNA sequence: TGTGCCAGCAGCCCAGCGGGAGGAGGGTCCGGGGAGCTGTTTTTT.